This passage covers 4 T cell receptor beta chains from one sample sequenced in a study of T-cell memory formation after mild COVID-19. Each CDR3 protein is one row after TCRdb ran MiXCR on the 5' RACE reads. The table includes about 360,000 distinct CDR3 sequences, about 15% detected once. Sequenced sample: PBMCs or a T cell subset sorted from them (not recorded which). The receptors originated from a young man who had mild COVID-19 (a few samples of this study predate the infection). Cell type and time point are not known.

The table lists this clonotype with a few counts. The chain combines TRBV6-5 with TRBJ2-7; 7 positions match TRBD1. V lost 4 bases and J lost 6; bases outside the gene matches: 12. The CDR3 contains 15 residues. CDR1 and CDR2 from the germline V gene are MNHEY and SVGAGI. The CDR3 is CASSSPNRGRIEQYF. In DNA form, the CDR3 reads TGTGCCAGCAGTTCTCCGAACAGGGGAAGAATCGAGCAGTACTTC.

This clonotype has ten or more counts. The chain is built from TRBV5-1 and TRBJ2-3; D tentatively reads TRBD1 or TRBD2 (6 bases each). Germline V gene sequence: CDR1 SGHRS, CDR2 YFSETQ. Trimming removed 4 bases from V and 3 bases from J, with 18 bases in between. The CDR3 sequence is 16 residues long. CDR3 sequence (DNA): TGCGCCAGCAGCCCAAACCCGGGGGCTGAGACAGATACGCAGTATTTT. Protein: CASSPNPGAETDTQYF.

A few counts support this clonotype. V gene TRBV3-1 combines with J gene TRBJ2-1; 10 bases are shared with TRBD2. Germline V gene data show CDR1 as LGHDT and CDR2 as YNNKEL (reference sequence). The CDR3 spans 19 residues. The V gene end was trimmed by 1 base and the J gene end by 0 bases; junction bases not matched to a gene: 9. The CDR3 is CASSQVASGGLHSYNEQFF. The CDR3 nucleotides read TGTGCCAGCAGCCAAGTGGCTAGCGGGGGTCTTCACTCCTACAATGAGCAGTTCTTC.

J is TRBJ2-5 and V is TRBV7-9; D may be TRBD1 or TRBD2 (5 bases each). The V and J ends lost 5 bases and 7 bases respectively, with 17 bases between them. Germline V CDR1 and CDR2: SEHNR, FQNEAQ (reference sequence). The length of the CDR3 is 14 residues. The CDR3 reads CASSIWDGRGTQYF. In nucleotides, the CDR3 is TGTGCCAGCAGCATATGGGACGGCCGGGGGACCCAGTACTTC.